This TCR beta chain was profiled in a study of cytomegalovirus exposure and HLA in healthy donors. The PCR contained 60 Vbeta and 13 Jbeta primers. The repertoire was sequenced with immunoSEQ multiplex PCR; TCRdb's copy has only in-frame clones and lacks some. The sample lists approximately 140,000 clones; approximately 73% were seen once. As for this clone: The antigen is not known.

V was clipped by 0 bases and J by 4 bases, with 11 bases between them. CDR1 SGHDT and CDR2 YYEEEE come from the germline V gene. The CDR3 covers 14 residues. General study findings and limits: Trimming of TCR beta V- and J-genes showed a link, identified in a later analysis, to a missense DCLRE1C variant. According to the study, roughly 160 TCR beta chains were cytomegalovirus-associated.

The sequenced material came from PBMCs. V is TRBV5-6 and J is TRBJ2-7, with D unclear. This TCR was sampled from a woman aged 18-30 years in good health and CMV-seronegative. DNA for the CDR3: TGTGCCAGCAGCTTGGAGAAGAGCACTTACGAGCAGTACTTC. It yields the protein CASSLEKSTYEQYF.